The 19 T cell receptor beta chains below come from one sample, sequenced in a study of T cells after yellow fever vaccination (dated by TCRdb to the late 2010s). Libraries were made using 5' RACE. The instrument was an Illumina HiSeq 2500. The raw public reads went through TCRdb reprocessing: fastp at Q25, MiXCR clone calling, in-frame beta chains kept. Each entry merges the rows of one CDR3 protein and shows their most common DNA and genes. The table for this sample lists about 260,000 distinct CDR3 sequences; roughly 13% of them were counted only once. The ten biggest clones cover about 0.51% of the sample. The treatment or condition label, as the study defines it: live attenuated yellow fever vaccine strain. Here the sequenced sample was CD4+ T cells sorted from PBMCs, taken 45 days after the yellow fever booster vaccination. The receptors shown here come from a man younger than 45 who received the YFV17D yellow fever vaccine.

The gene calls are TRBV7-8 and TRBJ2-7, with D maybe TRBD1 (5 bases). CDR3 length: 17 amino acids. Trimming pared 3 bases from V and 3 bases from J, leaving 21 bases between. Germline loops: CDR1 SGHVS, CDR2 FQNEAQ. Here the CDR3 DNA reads TGTGCCAGCAGCTTCCCTGGGCGGACAAACCAAAACTACGAGCAGTACTTC. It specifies CASSFPGRTNQNYEQYF.

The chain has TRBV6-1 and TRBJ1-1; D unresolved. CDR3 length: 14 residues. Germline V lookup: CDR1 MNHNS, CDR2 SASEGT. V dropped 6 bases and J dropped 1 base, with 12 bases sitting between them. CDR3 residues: CASRTGISNTEAFF. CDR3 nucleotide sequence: TGTGCCAGCAGGACCGGAATTTCGAACACTGAAGCTTTCTTT.

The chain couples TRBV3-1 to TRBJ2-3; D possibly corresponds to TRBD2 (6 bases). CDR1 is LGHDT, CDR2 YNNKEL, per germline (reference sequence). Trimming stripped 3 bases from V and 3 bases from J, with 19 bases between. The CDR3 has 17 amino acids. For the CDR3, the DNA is TGTGCCAGCAGCCAGAAAAAGCGGGTGCCTCGTACAGATACGCAGTATTTT. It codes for CASSQKKRVPRTDTQYF.

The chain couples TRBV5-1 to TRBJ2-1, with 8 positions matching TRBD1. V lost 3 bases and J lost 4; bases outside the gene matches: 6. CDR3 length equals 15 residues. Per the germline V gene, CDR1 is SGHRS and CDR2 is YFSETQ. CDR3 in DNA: TGCGCCAGCAGCTCAGGGGACAGGACGTACAATGAGCAGTTCTTC. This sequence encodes CASSSGDRTYNEQFF.

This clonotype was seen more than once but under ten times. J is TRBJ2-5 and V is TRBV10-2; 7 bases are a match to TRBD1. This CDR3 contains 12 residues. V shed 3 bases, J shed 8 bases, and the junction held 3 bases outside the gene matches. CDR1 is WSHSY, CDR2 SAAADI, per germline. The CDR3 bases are TGCGCCAGCAGTGAACACAGGGGTACCCAGTACTTC. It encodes CASSEHRGTQYF.

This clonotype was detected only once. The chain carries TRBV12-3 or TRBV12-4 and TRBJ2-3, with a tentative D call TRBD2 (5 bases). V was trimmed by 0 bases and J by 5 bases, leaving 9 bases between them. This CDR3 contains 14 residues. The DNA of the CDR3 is TGTGCCAGCAGTTTAGCCCCCCGGGGAGATACGCAGTATTTT. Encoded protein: CASSLAPRGDTQYF.

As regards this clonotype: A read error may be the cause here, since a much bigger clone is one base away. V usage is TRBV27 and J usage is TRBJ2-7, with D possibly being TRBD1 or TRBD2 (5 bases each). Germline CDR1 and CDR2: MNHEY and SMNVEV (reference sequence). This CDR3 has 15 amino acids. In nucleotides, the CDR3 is TGTGACAGCAGTTCACCAGGGACGCCATCCTACGAGCAGTACTTC. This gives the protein CDSSSPGTPSYEQYF.

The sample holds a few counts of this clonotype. CDR3 loop: CSASTGGDTDTQYF. In DNA, the CDR3 is TGCAGTGCTAGTACCGGCGGGGACACAGATACGCAGTATTTT. The chain has TRBV20-1 and TRBJ2-3; weak D call: TRBD2 (6 bases). Germline assignment: CDR1 DFQATT and CDR2 SNEGSKA (reference sequence). The CDR3 runs 14 residues. V dropped 3 bases and J dropped 2 bases, with 12 bases sitting between them.

The CDR3 region is CASSRNRRDSYGYTF. The CDR3 nucleotides read TGTGCCAGCAGCCGGAATCGCCGGGACAGCTATGGCTACACCTTC. J is TRBJ1-2 and V is TRBV14; 7 nucleotides align to TRBD1. CDR1 SGHDN and CDR2 FVKESK come from the germline V gene. CDR3 length: 15 residues. V lost 4 bases, J lost 4 bases, and 9 bases stayed unmatched.

The CDR3 DNA follows: TGTGCCAGCAGTTTCGACACTGAAGCTTTCTTT. Protein sequence: CASSFDTEAFF. The chain combines TRBV12-3 or TRBV12-4 with TRBJ1-1; D gene ambiguous. V lost 3 bases, J lost 3 bases, and 2 bases lay in between. The CDR3 totals 11 residues.

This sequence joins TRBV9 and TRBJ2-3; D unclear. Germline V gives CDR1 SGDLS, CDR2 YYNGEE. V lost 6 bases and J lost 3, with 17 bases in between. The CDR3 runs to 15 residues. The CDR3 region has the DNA TGTGCCAGCACCAAAGGTCCGGCTAATACAGATACGCAGTATTTT. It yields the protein CASTKGPANTDTQYF.

The CDR3 bases are TGTGCCAGCAGCAGTTTCTCGGGCACTGAAGCTTTCTTT. It codes for CASSSFSGTEAFF. The genes are TRBV7-9 and TRBJ1-1; D is unresolved. Germline V gene lookup returns CDR1 SEHNR and CDR2 FQNEAQ (reference sequence). Trimming removed 5 bases at V and 4 bases at J, with 11 bases between. This CDR3 spans 13 amino acids. The complete variable domain, with remaining parts taken from reference TRBV7-9 and TRBJ1-1, reads DTGVSQNPRHKITKRGQNVTFRCDPISEHNRLYWYRQTLGQGPEFLTYFQNEAQLEKSRLLSDRFSAERPKGSFSTLEIQRTEQGDSAMYLCASSSFSGTEAFFGQGTRLTVV.

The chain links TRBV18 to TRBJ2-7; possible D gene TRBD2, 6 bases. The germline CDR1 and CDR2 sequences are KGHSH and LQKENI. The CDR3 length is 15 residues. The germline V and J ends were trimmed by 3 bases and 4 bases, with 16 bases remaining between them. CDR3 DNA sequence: TGTGCCAGCTCACCCAGATTGCGGGAAGGGTACGAGCAGTACTTC. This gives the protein CASSPRLREGYEQYF.

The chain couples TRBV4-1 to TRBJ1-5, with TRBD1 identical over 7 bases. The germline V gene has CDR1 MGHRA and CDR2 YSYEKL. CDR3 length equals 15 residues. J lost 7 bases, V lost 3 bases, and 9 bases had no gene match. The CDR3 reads CASSHTLTGWQPQHF. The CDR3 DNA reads TGCGCCAGCAGCCATACCCTGACAGGGTGGCAGCCCCAGCATTTT.

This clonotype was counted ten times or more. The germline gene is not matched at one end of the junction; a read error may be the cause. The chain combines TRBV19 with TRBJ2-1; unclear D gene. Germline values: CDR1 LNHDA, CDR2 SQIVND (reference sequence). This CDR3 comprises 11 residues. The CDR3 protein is CASSFYNEQFF. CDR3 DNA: TGCGCCAGCAGCTTCTACAATGAGCAGTTCTTC.

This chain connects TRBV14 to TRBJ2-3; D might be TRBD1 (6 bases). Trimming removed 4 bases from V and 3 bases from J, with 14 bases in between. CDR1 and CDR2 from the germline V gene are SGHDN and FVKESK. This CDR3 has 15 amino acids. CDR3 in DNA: TGTGCCAGCAGCCGGACAGTTTTGAGGACAGATACGCAGTATTTT. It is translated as CASSRTVLRTDTQYF.

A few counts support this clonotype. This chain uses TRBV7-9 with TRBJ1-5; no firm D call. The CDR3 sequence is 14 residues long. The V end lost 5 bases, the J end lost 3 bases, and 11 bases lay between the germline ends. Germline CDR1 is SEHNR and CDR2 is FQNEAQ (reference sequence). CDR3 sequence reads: CASSHDTLNQPQHF. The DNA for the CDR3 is TGTGCCAGCAGCCATGACACCCTCAATCAGCCCCAGCATTTT.

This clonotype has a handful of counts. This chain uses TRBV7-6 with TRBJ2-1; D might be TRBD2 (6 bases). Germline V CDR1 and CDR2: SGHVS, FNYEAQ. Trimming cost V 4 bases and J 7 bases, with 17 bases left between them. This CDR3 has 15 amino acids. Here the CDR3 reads CASSSRLRGVNEQFF. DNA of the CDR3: TGTGCCAGCAGCTCAAGGTTGCGGGGTGTGAATGAGCAGTTCTTC.

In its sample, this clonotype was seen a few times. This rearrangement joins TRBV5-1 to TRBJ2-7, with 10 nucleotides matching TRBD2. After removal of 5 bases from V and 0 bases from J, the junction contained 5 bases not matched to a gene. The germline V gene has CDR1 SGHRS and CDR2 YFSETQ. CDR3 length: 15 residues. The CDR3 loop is CASSSGLADSYEQYF. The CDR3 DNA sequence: TGCGCCAGCAGTTCCGGACTAGCGGACTCCTACGAGCAGTACTTC.